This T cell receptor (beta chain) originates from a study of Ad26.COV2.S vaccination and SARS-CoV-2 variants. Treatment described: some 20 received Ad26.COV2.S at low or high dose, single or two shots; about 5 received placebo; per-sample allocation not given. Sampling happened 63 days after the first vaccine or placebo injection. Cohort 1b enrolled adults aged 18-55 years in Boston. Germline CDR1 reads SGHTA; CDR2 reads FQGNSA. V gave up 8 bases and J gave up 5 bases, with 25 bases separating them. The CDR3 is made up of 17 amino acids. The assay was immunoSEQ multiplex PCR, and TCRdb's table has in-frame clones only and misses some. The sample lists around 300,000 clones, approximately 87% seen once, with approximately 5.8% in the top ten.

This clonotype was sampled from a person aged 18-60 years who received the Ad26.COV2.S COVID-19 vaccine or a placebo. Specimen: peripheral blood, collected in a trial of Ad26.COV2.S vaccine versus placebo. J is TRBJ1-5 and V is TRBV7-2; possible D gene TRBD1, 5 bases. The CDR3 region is CASVAGYSLVGYQPQHF. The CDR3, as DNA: TGTGCCAGCGTGGCAGGGTATAGTTTAGTGGGGTATCAGCCCCAGCATTTT.